These 31 T cell receptor beta chains were sequenced from one sample in a study of cytomegalovirus exposure and HLA in healthy donors. With 60 Vbeta and 13 Jbeta primers, the PCR was carried out. Profiling relied on immunoSEQ multiplex PCR, and the TCRdb table lists in-frame clones only, not all of them. This table holds about 160,000 clones, more than 65% found once. The specimen sequenced was PBMCs. The receptors derive from a man over 45 in good health and CMV-seropositive.

The chain joins TRBV27 to TRBJ2-2; maybe TRBD1 (5 bases). The CDR3 covers 14 residues. The V gene lost 4 bases and the J gene lost 1 base, with 7 bases spanning the gap. Germline V CDR1 and CDR2: MNHEY, SMNVEV (reference sequence). The CDR3 DNA sequence: TGTGCCAGCAGTTCAGGGTGGAACACCGGGGAGCTGTTTTTT. The encoded protein is CASSSGWNTGELFF.

This clone was seen once. The chain joins TRBV28 to TRBJ1-5; tentative D call: TRBD1 (6 bases). Trimming left V 6 bases short and J 9 bases short, with 24 bases between. Germline CDR1 MDHEN, CDR2 SYDVKM. The CDR3 has 16 amino acids. In nucleotides, the CDR3 is TGTGCCAGCAGCCTGGGGGGGACATCGACGAGTAGGCCCCAGCATTTT. Amino acid sequence: CASSLGGTSTSRPQHF. Supplemented by reference TRBV28 and TRBJ1-5, the full variable domain reads DVKVTQSSRYLVKRTGEKVFLECVQDMDHENMFWYRQDPGLGLRLIYFSYDVKMKEKGDIPEGYSVSREKKERFSLILESASTNQTSMYLCASSLGGTSTSRPQHFGDGTRLSIL.

As for this clone: The sample contains more than one DNA sequence encoding this CDR3. The rearrangement joins TRBV6-1 to TRBJ1-1; D perhaps matches TRBD1 (5 bases). The CDR3 totals 10 residues. V dropped 4 bases and J dropped 8 bases, with 5 bases sitting between them. CDR1 and CDR2 (germline): MNHNS, SASEGT. CDR3: CASSGTEAFF. Here the CDR3 DNA reads TGTGCCAGCAGTGGGACAGAAGCTTTCTTT.

This clone occurred once. The chain couples TRBV7-3 to TRBJ2-1; a weak D match, TRBD2 (6 bases). CDR1 is SGHTA, CDR2 FQGTGA, per germline. Deletions cut 3 bases from V and 11 bases from J, with 17 bases between. This CDR3 has 14 residues. This CDR3 is CASSFFRDSEKQFF. In DNA form, the CDR3 reads TGTGCCAGCAGCTTCTTCCGGGACTCCGAAAAGCAGTTCTTC.

This clone has just one count. The chain employs TRBV7-3 and TRBJ2-1, with 8 bases that match TRBD2. The CDR3 has 15 residues. Germline V gene data show CDR1 as SGHTA and CDR2 as FQGTGA. V lost 5 bases, J lost 10 bases, and 13 bases stayed unmatched. The CDR3 region is CASSPSAGETKEQFF. CDR3 sequence (DNA): TGTGCCAGCAGCCCATCAGCGGGAGAAACGAAGGAGCAGTTCTTC.

This clone has a handful of counts. V usage is TRBV27 and J usage is TRBJ2-1; 7 positions agree with TRBD2. V lost 6 bases, J lost 3 bases, and 5 bases stayed unmatched. Germline lookup yields CDR1 MNHEY and CDR2 SMNVEV (reference sequence). The CDR3 totals 14 residues. The CDR3 region is CASRGAGNYNEQFF. Written as DNA, the CDR3 is TGTGCCAGCAGGGGAGCGGGGAACTACAATGAGCAGTTCTTC.

The rearrangement links TRBV2 to TRBJ2-7; 11 positions agree with TRBD2. CDR3 length: 13 residues. Per the germline V gene, CDR1 is SNHLY and CDR2 is FYNNEI. Losses at the gene ends were 7 bases for V and 5 bases for J; bases not matched to a gene: 4. CDR3 region: CASKLAGVHEQYF. Written as DNA, the CDR3 is TGTGCCAGCAAACTAGCGGGGGTCCACGAGCAGTACTTC.

This chain links TRBV11-2 with TRBJ2-2, with no clear D. Trimming took 0 bases from V and 4 from J, leaving 12 bases between them. Germline values: CDR1 SGHAT, CDR2 FQNNGV. The CDR3 covers 16 residues. The CDR3 DNA follows: TGTGCCAGCAGCTTAGAAAGCAGCCAGGTCACCGGGGAGCTGTTTTTT. Translating it yields CASSLESSQVTGELFF.

V usage is TRBV5-6 and J usage is TRBJ1-6; TRBD1 agrees at 10 bases. The germline CDR1 and CDR2 sequences are SGHDT and YYEEEE. The CDR3 runs to 14 residues. V shed 4 bases and J 10 bases; nucleotides not matched to a gene: 5. CDR3 in amino acids: CASSPDRGYSPLHF. As DNA, the CDR3 is TGTGCCAGCAGCCCGGACAGGGGGTACTCACCCCTCCACTTT.

This clone was seen only once. The J gene is TRBJ1-1, the V gene TRBV30; perhaps TRBD1 as D (6 bases). Trimming left V 4 bases short and J 6 bases short, with 12 bases between. Per the germline V gene, CDR1 is GTSNPN and CDR2 is SVGIG (reference sequence). CDR3 length equals 12 residues. Here the CDR3 reads CAWTRTVAEAFF. The DNA for the CDR3 is TGTGCCTGGACAAGGACAGTAGCTGAAGCTTTCTTT.

This sequence joins TRBV7-3 and TRBJ1-1; D unclear. The V gene's germline CDR1 is SGHTA and CDR2 FQGTGA. V lost 1 base and J lost 5, with 8 bases in between. This CDR3 spans 13 amino acids. The CDR3 region has the DNA TGTGCCAGCAGCTTAAGCCGAGGTACTGAAGCTTTCTTT. This codes for CASSLSRGTEAFF.

The J gene is TRBJ1-2, the V gene TRBV5-1; the D is unclear. Deletions cut 0 bases from V and 4 bases from J, with 10 bases between. This CDR3 region has 14 residues. Per germline, CDR1 SGHRS and CDR2 YFSETQ. CDR3 coding DNA: TGCGCCAGCAGCTTGGGAACAGTTCCCTATGGCTACACCTTC. It is translated as CASSLGTVPYGYTF.

This chain connects TRBV7-2 to TRBJ1-1; 7 bases align to TRBD1. CDR3 size: 15 residues. V trimming: 5 bases; J trimming: 0 bases; junction bases outside the gene matches: 6. Germline loops: CDR1 SGHTA, CDR2 FQGNSA. The chain's CDR3 is CASSGLTGLNTEAFF. The CDR3 DNA reads as TGTGCCAGCAGCGGCCTGACAGGGTTGAACACTGAAGCTTTCTTT.

The V and J genes are TRBV5-8 and TRBJ1-5; weak D call: TRBD1 (6 bases). CDR1 SGHTS and CDR2 YDEGEE come from the germline V gene. The CDR3 is made up of 14 amino acids. Trimming removed 5 bases at V and 3 bases at J, with 12 bases between. CDR3 DNA: TGTGCCAGCAGTTATGACAGGCCCAATCAGCCCCAGCATTTT. Its translation: CASSYDRPNQPQHF.

The J gene is TRBJ2-5, the V gene TRBV2; TRBD2 matches 10 bases. The V segment lost 6 bases and the J segment 5 bases; nucleotides outside the gene matches: 12. The CDR3 extends over 16 amino acids. Looked up from germline, CDR1 is SNHLY and CDR2 is FYNNEI. CDR3 protein: CASRTLAGERQETQYF. For the CDR3, the DNA is TGTGCCAGCAGAACTCTAGCGGGGGAGAGACAGGAGACCCAGTACTTC.

The genes are TRBV10-1 and TRBJ2-1; no clear D. CDR3 length: 13 amino acids. Looked up from germline, CDR1 is WNHNN and CDR2 is SYGVQD (reference sequence). The germline V and J ends were trimmed by 2 bases and 7 bases, with 9 bases remaining between them. The CDR3 here is CASSEEWRNEQFF. In DNA form, the CDR3 reads TGCGCCAGCAGTGAGGAATGGAGAAATGAGCAGTTCTTC.

V and J are TRBV6-5 and TRBJ2-7, with D possibly being TRBD2 (5 bases). The germline V gene encodes CDR1 MNHEY and CDR2 SVGAGI. This CDR3 is 15 amino acids long. V lost 1 base, J lost 0 bases, and 10 bases lay in between. The CDR3 reads CASSYYSVSSYEQYF. DNA of the CDR3: TGTGCCAGCAGTTACTATAGCGTTTCCTCCTACGAGCAGTACTTC.

The rearrangement uses TRBV11-2 and TRBJ2-2, with TRBD2 matching 9 bases. The CDR3 runs 15 residues. Germline CDR1 SGHAT, CDR2 FQNNGV. The V gene end was trimmed by 4 bases and the J gene end by 1 base; junction bases not matched to a gene: 1. CDR3 in DNA: TGTGCCAGCAGCTCTAGCGGGATGAACACCGGGGAGCTGTTTTTT. The encoded protein is CASSSSGMNTGELFF. The variable domain in full, with the rest retrieved from reference TRBV11-2 and TRBJ2-2, is EAGVAQSPRYKIIEKRQSVAFWCNPISGHATLYWYQQILGQGPKLLIQFQNNGVVDDSQLPKDRFSAERLKGVDSTLKIQPAKLEDSAVYLCASSSSGMNTGELFFGEGSRLTVL.

The genes are TRBV29-1 and TRBJ1-5, with 7 bases matching TRBD1. The CDR3 has 14 amino acids. Germline V CDR1 and CDR2: SQVTM, ANQGSEA. Losses at the gene ends were 7 bases for V and 2 bases for J; bases not matched to a gene: 8. CDR3: CSARDSTGNQPQHF. The CDR3 DNA reads as TGCAGCGCTCGGGACAGCACAGGCAATCAGCCCCAGCATTTT.

The chain joins TRBV7-2 to TRBJ2-1; 7 nucleotides line up with TRBD2. The V gene end was trimmed by 1 base and the J gene end by 1 base; junction bases not matched to a gene: 4. The CDR3 is 16 amino acids. Germline assignment: CDR1 SGHTA and CDR2 FQGNSA. The CDR3 is CASSLDGGGSYNEQFF. CDR3 nucleotides: TGTGCCAGCAGCTTAGATGGGGGAGGGTCCTACAATGAGCAGTTCTTC. Together with reference TRBV7-2 and TRBJ2-1, the CDR3 gives the full variable domain: GAGVSQSPSNKVTEKGKDVELRCDPISGHTALYWYRQSLGQGLEFLIYFQGNSAPDKSGLPSDRFSAERTGGSVSTLTIQRTQQEDSAVYLCASSLDGGGSYNEQFFGPGTRLTVL.

The V call is TRBV11-1, the J call TRBJ2-6; D might be TRBD1 (5 bases). The CDR3 has 17 amino acids. Germline V gene data show CDR1 as SGHAT and CDR2 as FQDESV (reference sequence). V gave up 5 bases and J gave up 0 bases, with 14 bases separating them. The CDR3 loop reads CASSETVSVSGANVLTF. In DNA, the CDR3 is TGTGCCAGCAGCGAGACAGTTTCCGTCTCTGGGGCCAACGTCCTGACTTTC.

J is TRBJ2-3 and V is TRBV29-1, with a possible D match to TRBD2 (5 bases). This CDR3 has 12 amino acids. Germline V gene data show CDR1 as SQVTM and CDR2 as ANQGSEA. V was trimmed by 7 bases and J by 1 base, leaving 9 bases between them. In nucleotides, the CDR3 is TGCAGCGGAGACGGGGGCACAGATACGCAGTATTTT. Protein sequence: CSGDGGTDTQYF.

The chain joins TRBV11-2 to TRBJ2-1, with TRBD2 matching over 7 bases. Germline trimming cut 5 bases from V and 4 bases from J; bases unmatched to any gene: 8. This CDR3 region has 15 residues. Germline V lookup: CDR1 SGHAT, CDR2 FQNNGV. The CDR3 bases are TGTGCCAGCAGCCCCCCCGGGACTACTTACAATGAGCAGTTCTTC. Translation: CASSPPGTTYNEQFF.

The chain links TRBV6-6 to TRBJ1-2, with no clear D. Germline V lookup: CDR1 MNHNY, CDR2 SVGAGI (reference sequence). The CDR3 length is 8 residues. DNA of the CDR3: TGTGCAGCGGATGGCTACACCTTC. This encodes CAADGYTF.

V and J are TRBV5-1 and TRBJ1-1, with D maybe TRBD1 (6 bases). Germline V lookup: CDR1 SGHRS, CDR2 YFSETQ. The V and J ends lost 4 bases and 10 bases respectively, with 26 bases between them. The CDR3 is made up of 16 amino acids. The CDR3, as DNA: TGCGCCAGCAGCGCCCACCCTTTCGGGGGGCAGGGAATAGCTTTCTTT. Amino acid sequence: CASSAHPFGGQGIAFF.

The chain employs TRBV2 and TRBJ1-2; D possibly corresponds to TRBD1 (6 bases). Germline-derived CDR1 and CDR2 are SNHLY and FYNNEI. This CDR3 region has 13 residues. Trimming took off 8 bases at V and 2 bases at J, with 12 bases between the two ends. The CDR3 loop is CASWGGTNYGYTF. CDR3 coding DNA: TGTGCCAGCTGGGGGGGGACAAACTATGGCTACACCTTC.

The rearrangement joins TRBV6-5 to TRBJ2-7, with TRBD1 as a possible D gene (6 bases). Germline V gives CDR1 MNHEY, CDR2 SVGAGI. V dropped 6 bases and J dropped 0 bases, with 12 bases sitting between them. The CDR3 loop spans 14 amino acids. The CDR3 nucleotides read TGTGCCAGCAGACTCGCCAGGGGCTCCTACGAGCAGTACTTC. Encoded protein: CASRLARGSYEQYF.

The chain recombines TRBV11-3 with TRBJ2-5; 11 nucleotides line up with TRBD2. With 0 bases clipped from V and 5 bases from J, the junction kept 11 bases outside the gene matches. CDR1 and CDR2 (germline): SGHNT, YENEEA. The CDR3 runs to 18 residues. The CDR3 DNA follows: TGTGCCAGCAGCTTAGAACTCCACCTAGCGGGAGGAAGGGAGACCCAGTACTTC. Translation: CASSLELHLAGGRETQYF.

V gene TRBV5-1 combines with J gene TRBJ2-4; D is possibly TRBD2 (6 bases). Germline V CDR1 and CDR2: SGHRS, YFSETQ. The V and J ends lost 0 bases and 6 bases respectively, with 10 bases between them. The CDR3 is 14 residues long. The CDR3 DNA is TGCGCCAGCAGCTTGGGGGGGGACCCAAACATTCAGTACTTC. Encoded protein: CASSLGGDPNIQYF.

The V call is TRBV15, the J call TRBJ2-1; D may be TRBD2 (6 bases). The CDR3 consists of 16 residues. Deletions cut 6 bases from V and 0 bases from J, with 15 bases between. Germline CDR1 reads LNHNV; CDR2 reads YYDKDF (reference sequence). The CDR3: CATRRGLVSSYNEQFF. DNA for the CDR3: TGTGCCACCAGGCGGGGTCTAGTGAGCTCCTACAATGAGCAGTTCTTC. The whole variable domain, filled in from reference TRBV15 and TRBJ2-1, reads DAMVIQNPRYQVTQFGKPVTLSCSQTLNHNVMYWYQQKSSQAPKLLFHYYDKDFNNEADTPDNFQSRRPNTSFCFLDIRSPGLGDTAMYLCATRRGLVSSYNEQFFGPGTRLTVL.

In its sample, this clone was seen once. The V call is TRBV18, the J call TRBJ2-3, with D possibly TRBD2 on 7 matching bases. V lost 1 base, J lost 1 base, and 12 bases lay in between. This CDR3 region has 16 residues. Germline V lookup: CDR1 KGHSH, CDR2 LQKENI. The CDR3 nucleotides are TGTGCCAGCTCACCACAAGGGGGGGCCGGCACAGATACGCAGTATTTT. This translates into CASSPQGGAGTDTQYF.